The following is a TCR beta chain sequence with its context. Its target is unknown. The source of the sample is a study of T cell responses to AZD1222 COVID-19 vaccine. Repertoires were generated with immunoSEQ multiplex PCR, while TCRdb's copy carries only in-frame clones and drops some. Here the sample spans about 76,000 clones, around nine tenths being singletons. V was cut by 8 bases and J by 3 bases, with 11 bases left in between. The CDR3 spans 12 residues. The germline V gene has CDR1 SGHTA and CDR2 FQGNSA. Study results and limitations: The sample set comprised mostly white British donors with more females, and clonal diversity was possibly underestimated. Of spike-specific TCRs, nearly half reportedly target regions left unmutated in variants. Spike-specific TCR breadth and depth were elevated following two AZD1222 doses. It was only a handful of AZD1222 recipients who were seropositive at baseline.

The material was peripheral blood, obtained on day 0 of MenACWY control vaccination. This receptor was taken from an adult in good health. The rearrangement joins TRBV7-2 to TRBJ2-7; D unresolved. The CDR3 loop reads CASGESHYEQYF. The CDR3 region has the DNA TGTGCCAGCGGCGAGAGTCACTACGAGCAGTACTTC.